This T cell receptor beta chain was sequenced for a study of blood T cell repertoires in COVID-19 (dated by TCRdb to 2019 to 2021). Broadly, across the study: Collaborator samples came from the United States, Italy and Spain and covered acute and convalescent phases of COVID-19. Where HLA class I and class II types were available, the types were taken from metadata supplied by the sample provider, not from assay-based typing. The material from the prospective study consisted of cDNA or gDNA derived from T cells, B-cell-depleted T cells, or PBMCs. A de-identified subject ID, COVID-19 status, age in years and sex were almost always included in the sample metadata. Deeply sampled blood TCRbeta repertoires from subjects exposed to, actively infected with, or recovered from COVID-19 were included in the dataset. The samples were drawn from the first 160 participants of the ongoing ImmuneRACE study and from over 950 subjects provided by 6 global collaborators. The repertoires were released in a freely available public database intended as a resource for research on the immune response to SARS-CoV-2. On the study overall, not on this receptor specifically: The amount of clinical and demographic metadata varied by source and participant and was provided uncurated.

TCRbeta CDR3 regions were amplified from genomic DNA using the immunoSEQ Assay, a bias-controlled multiplex PCR. The published analysis was carried out like this. Nucleated cell counts per sample were estimated from amplification of reference gene primers within the assay. Sequence reads were collapsed and filtered to measure the absolute abundance of every unique TCRbeta CDR3 rearrangement. For each sample, productive Simpson clonality was calculated as the square root of Simpson's diversity index across productive rearrangements. The clones in this table, taken by TCRdb from immuneACCESS, are in-frame only. Not every clone is retained; where verified, under half of the shortfall comes from an unresolved V gene, and the cause of the rest is unknown. V and J calls plus clone size are reproduced from that table; the DNA served to infer D and trimming. The sample has 300,000 to 350,000 clones on record, around 90% of them singletons. Of the sample, approximately 9.3% is held by the ten largest clones.

The table lists this clone with a count of one. The antigen it recognizes is unknown. No base qualities exist here, and no much larger clone lies one base off it. At one collaborating source in Seattle, patients were enrolled during active infection and were followed longitudinally through the course of disease. The collaborating institutions used their own protocols to collect whole blood in K2EDTA tubes. Collaborator samples were shipped for TCRbeta analysis as frozen whole blood, isolated PBMCs, or DNA extracted from either sample type. What was sequenced was peripheral blood. This clonotype was sampled from a man aged 25 to 40 with COVID-19, enrolled during active disease.

The DNA reads as follows: TGCGCCAGCAGCCAAGGACTAGCCCCCTACGAGCAGTACTTC. Its protein reads: CASSQGLAPYEQYF. The rearrangement joined TRBV4-1 to TRBJ2-7; TRBD2 aligns with 7 central bases. Taken from cysteine to phenylalanine, the CDR3 has 14 residues. The sequence is cut down to CDR3 DNA, 42 bases in frame from base 1. CDR1 is given as MGHRA and CDR2 as YSYEKL, both from the germline V gene. From V the trimming removes 1 base and from J it removes 2 bases, while the gene matches leave 2 bases of the junction unaccounted for.